A selection of T cell receptor beta chains follows, all from one sample in a study of OX40 agonist ivuxolimab in advanced cancers. Here immunoSEQ multiplex PCR was the method, and the copy in TCRdb shows in-frame clones only, minus some. The sample holds 73,000 or so clones; more than 85% are singletons and the top ten take roughly 0.44%. Sequencing used CD4+ or CD8+ T cells sorted from blood, obtained in a trial of the OX40 agonist ivuxolimab. The receptors here all came from an adult with an advanced solid tumor such as melanoma, head and neck, liver or kidney cancer. Each CDR3 is given with its conserved first and last residue. The order of the fields is CDR3 DNA, CDR3 protein, J gene, V gene, D gene. D genes are given only for firm matches.

TGTGCCAGCAGCTTGACAGGGAGCAATCAGCCCCAGCATTTT,CASSLTGSNQPQHF,TRBJ1-5,TRBV5-6,NA
TGTGCCAGCAGTCTCCTCGGCAGCAACAGGAACACTGAAGCTTTCTTT,CASSLLGSNRNTEAFF,TRBJ1-1,TRBV27,NA
TGTGCCAGCTCGGGACAGGCGGGACTAGCGGGAGCGTACGAGCAGTACTTC,CASSGQAGLAGAYEQYF,TRBJ2-7,TRBV7-6,TRBD2
TGTGCCAGCAGCATACTAGCGGATCTTTACAATGAGCAGTTCTTC,CASSILADLYNEQFF,TRBJ2-1,TRBV7-9,TRBD2
TGTGCCACCAGCAGAGACCGCAGGGGACTAGCGGGAGTCGGGGAGCTGTTTTTT,CATSRDRRGLAGVGELFF,TRBJ2-2,TRBV15,TRBD2
TGCGCCAGCAGCTCTGACCCGAACACTGAAGCTTTCTTT,CASSSDPNTEAFF,TRBJ1-1,TRBV5-1,NA
TGTGCCAGCAGCTCCGGGACCCTGGGGGCCTATGAGCAGTTCTTC,CASSSGTLGAYEQFF,TRBJ2-1,TRBV7-2,NA
TGTGCCAGTAGCCCGACAGGGGGCGCAGGGCAGCCCCAGCATTTT,CASSPTGGAGQPQHF,TRBJ1-5,TRBV19,TRBD1
TGTGCCAGCTCAGAAAGACAGGGTCCCAATCAGCCCCAGCATTTT,CASSERQGPNQPQHF,TRBJ1-5,TRBV18,TRBD1
TGTGCCAGCAGCTTAGCGCAAGGACTACCGTACAATGAGCAGTTCTTC,CASSLAQGLPYNEQFF,TRBJ2-1,TRBV7-2,NA
TGTGCCAGTAGTATTCAAGCGGGAGCTGCCAATGAGCAGTTCTTC,CASSIQAGAANEQFF,TRBJ2-1,TRBV19,TRBD2
TGCGCCAGCAGCCAAGAGAGAAGCAGGGCGGGCTATGGCTACACCTTC,CASSQERSRAGYGYTF,TRBJ1-2,TRBV4-1,NA